The entry below describes one TCR beta chain. Its antigen is currently unknown. This sample is drawn from a study of cytomegalovirus exposure and HLA in healthy donors. Study-wide context: A previous analysis identified approximately 120 million unique TCR beta sequences derived from some 170 million T cells. Study results and caveats: In a later analysis, HLA-C alleles had the fewest associated TCRs, DRB1 alleles the most. Most TCR beta V segments were productive about 90% or about 30% of the time in an earlier analysis.

The primer mix had 60 Vbeta and 13 Jbeta primers. Repertoires were generated with immunoSEQ multiplex PCR, while TCRdb's copy carries only in-frame clones and drops some. The sample carries 150,000 or so clones, roughly 74% recorded once. V lost 6 bases and J 0 bases, leaving 15 bases between the germline ends. This CDR3 is built from 16 residues. In germline, CDR1 is LNHDA, CDR2 SQIVND (reference sequence). The specimen sequenced was PBMCs. The clonotype originates from a young man in good health and CMV-seropositive. V usage is TRBV19 and J usage is TRBJ1-3; D ambiguous. DNA for the CDR3: TGTGCCAGTAGCGACATAAGTGGACTCTCTGGAAACACCATATATTTT. Amino acids: CASSDISGLSGNTIYF.